This T cell receptor beta chain was sequenced in a study of vaccination effects on CD4 cells after COVID-19. Overall study context: Post-vaccine sampling occurred a median 72 days after the second dose.

This CDR3 has 16 residues. V was cut by 2 bases and J by 6 bases, with 14 bases left in between. The germline CDR1 and CDR2 sequences are SGHTA and FQGNSA. Study-level findings and limits: Researchers report that only 1 of 255 vaccine-induced clones in healthy vaccinees cross-reacted with common cold coronaviruses.

Before sequencing, viral peptide pools were used by the ViraFEST assay to expand antigen-specific CD4+ T cells. Scientists isolated CD4+ T cells after a roughly nine-day culture period ended. Participants received two doses of either the BNT162b2 or mRNA-1273 vaccine. Vaccine recipients lacked prior SARS-CoV-2 infection and had negative nucleocapsid antibodies. Supplemented with 8.5 to 10 IU/ml IL-2 and 9.5 to 10 ug/ml peptides, a few million PBMC per well were kept in culture. TCRdb keeps only in-frame clones here, not all; method: immunoSEQ multiplex PCR. This table holds tens of thousands of clones, roughly 74% found once. This clone showed up just a few times. Its antigen is not known.

This sequence joins TRBV7-2 and TRBJ1-6; no firm D call. The TCR comes from a human donor who received a COVID-19 vaccine. Sample: CD4+ T cells from PBMCs cultured with HCoV-229E spike peptides, taken after COVID-19 vaccination. The CDR3 DNA sequence: TGTGCCAGCAGCTTATTTGTGGGGTTCGGTAATTCACCCCTCCACTTT. Amino acids: CASSLFVGFGNSPLHF.